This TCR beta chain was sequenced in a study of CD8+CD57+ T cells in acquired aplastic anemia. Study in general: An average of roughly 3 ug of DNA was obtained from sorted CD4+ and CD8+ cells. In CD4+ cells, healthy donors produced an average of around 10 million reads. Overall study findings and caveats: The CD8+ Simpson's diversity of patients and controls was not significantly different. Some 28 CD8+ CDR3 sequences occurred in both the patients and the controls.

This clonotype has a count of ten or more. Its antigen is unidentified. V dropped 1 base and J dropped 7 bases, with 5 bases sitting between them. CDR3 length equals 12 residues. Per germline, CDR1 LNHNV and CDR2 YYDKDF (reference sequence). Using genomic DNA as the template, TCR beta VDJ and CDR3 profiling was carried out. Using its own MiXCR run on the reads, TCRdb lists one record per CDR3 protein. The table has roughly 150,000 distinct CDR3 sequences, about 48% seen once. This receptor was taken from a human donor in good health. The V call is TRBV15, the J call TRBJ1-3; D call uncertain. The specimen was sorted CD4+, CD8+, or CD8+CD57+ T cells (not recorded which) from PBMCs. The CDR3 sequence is CATSRARNTIYF. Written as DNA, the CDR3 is TGTGCCACCAGCAGAGCGAGGAACACCATATATTTT.